Listed below are T cell receptor beta chains from one sample, sequenced in a study of cytomegalovirus exposure and HLA in healthy donors. The repertoire was sequenced with immunoSEQ multiplex PCR; TCRdb's copy has only in-frame clones and lacks some. This sample carries approximately 170,000 clones, 70% of them seen once, and the ten largest clones take 4.5% to 5%. The sequencing input was PBMCs. Receptors originate from a young man in good health and CMV-seropositive. CDR3s include the opening cysteine and the closing phenylalanine or tryptophan. The D gene is left open where the match is weak. Clone size, where shown, is once, few, many, or a class for clones that have expanded.

>NA|TRBV9|NA|TRBJ1-1
CASSSNIGTEALF
TGTGCCAGCAGCTCCAACATCGGGACTGAAGCTCTCTTT
>few|TRBV10-2|NA|TRBJ2-5
CASRESVRETQYF
TGCGCCAGCAGAGAAAGCGTACGGGAGACCCAGTACTTC
>NA|TRBV30|NA|TRBJ1-1
CAWIYWRAGYTEAFF
TGTGCCTGGATCTACTGGCGGGCGGGTTACACTGAAGCTTTCTTT
>NA|TRBV5-1|TRBD1|TRBJ2-2
CASSLVGTGANTGELFF
TGCGCCAGCAGCTTGGTAGGGACAGGGGCGAACACCGGGGAGCTGTTTTTT
>NA|TRBV7-9|TRBD2|TRBJ2-5
CASSLSSGREQTQYF
TGTGCCAGCAGCTTATCTAGCGGGAGAGAGCAGACCCAGTACTTC
>NA|TRBV14|NA|TRBJ1-5
CASSHGGDVNQPQHF
TGTGCCAGCAGCCACGGGGGGGACGTCAATCAGCCCCAGCATTTT
>NA|TRBV30|NA|TRBJ2-3
CASPLAGSSDTQYF
TGTGCCTCTCCCCTGGCGGGGTCTTCAGATACGCAGTATTTT
>once|TRBV6-4|TRBD1|TRBJ1-5
CASSESTGGQPQHF
TGTGCCAGCAGTGAATCAACAGGGGGGCAGCCCCAGCATTTT
>NA|TRBV6-6|TRBD2|TRBJ2-3
CASSSRSGGATDTQYF
TGTGCCAGCAGCTCCAGATCGGGGGGAGCAACAGATACGCAGTATTTT
>NA|TRBV27|NA|TRBJ1-2
CAGSLTENYGYTF
TGTGCCGGCAGTTTAACTGAGAACTATGGCTACACCTTC
>NA|TRBV28|NA|TRBJ1-4
CASSLLEDLGKLFF
TGTGCCAGCAGTTTATTGGAGGACCTAGGAAAACTGTTTTTT
>once|TRBV10-1|TRBD1|TRBJ1-4
CASSVYDRERKNSEKLFF
TGCGCCAGCAGTGTATACGACAGGGAACGAAAGAATAGTGAAAAACTGTTTTTT
>NA|TRBV25-1|NA|TRBJ1-2
CASSESGSYGYTF
TGTGCCAGCAGTGAATCTGGGAGCTATGGCTACACCTTC
>NA|TRBV7-2|NA|TRBJ1-1
CASSKTGFSTEAFF
TGTGCCAGCAGCAAAACAGGGTTCTCTACTGAAGCTTTCTTT
>NA|TRBV4-1|TRBD2|TRBJ2-1
CASSQVLASGSDEQFF
TGCGCCAGCAGCCAAGTGCTGGCTAGCGGGTCCGATGAGCAGTTCTTC
>NA|TRBV4-1|NA|TRBJ2-4
CASSQRSEGAVVIQYF
TGCGCCAGCAGCCAAAGATCGGAGGGTGCCGTTGTTATTCAGTACTTC
>few|TRBV28|TRBD1|TRBJ1-1
CASSLFQGVNTEAFF
TGTGCCAGCAGTTTATTTCAGGGGGTGAACACTGAAGCTTTCTTT
>NA|TRBV6-5|NA|TRBJ1-6
CASSSADSPVGSPLHF
TGTGCCAGCAGTTCCGCGGACAGCCCTGTGGGTTCACCCCTCCACTTT
>NA|TRBV6-1|NA|TRBJ2-1
CASSELQTTYNEQFF
TGTGCCAGCAGTGAACTACAGACAACCTACAATGAGCAGTTCTTC
>NA|TRBV11-2|TRBD1|TRBJ2-2
CASGDRTGGTGELFF
TGTGCCAGCGGAGATAGGACAGGGGGTACCGGGGAGCTGTTTTTT
>NA|TRBV6-7|NA|TRBJ2-1
CASPITRIAKNEQFF
TGTGCCAGCCCAATAACTAGAATTGCAAAGAATGAGCAGTTCTTC
>NA|TRBV9|TRBD1|TRBJ2-2
CASSAGQGQVGELFF
TGTGCCAGCAGCGCCGGACAGGGACAGGTCGGGGAGCTGTTTTTT
>NA|TRBV19|NA|TRBJ1-2
CASSMLTDYGYTF
TGTGCCAGTAGTATGCTCACTGACTATGGCTACACCTTC
>NA|TRBV11-3|TRBD1|TRBJ2-2
CASSFTGTDFSGELFF
TGTGCCAGCAGTTTTACCGGGACAGATTTTAGCGGGGAGCTGTTTTTT
>NA|TRBV25-1|NA|TRBJ1-2
CASSALTESGGYTF
TGTGCCAGCAGTGCGTTGACAGAATCGGGTGGCTACACCTTC
>NA|TRBV18|TRBD1|TRBJ1-1
CASSPKTGVATEAFF
TGTGCCAGCTCACCAAAAACAGGGGTGGCCACTGAAGCTTTCTTT
>NA|TRBV5-4|NA|TRBJ2-1
CASSFGELEQFF
TGTGCCAGCAGCTTTGGGGAGTTAGAGCAGTTCTTC
>NA|TRBV2|TRBD1|TRBJ1-1
CASTGDRGTEAFF
TGTGCCAGCACTGGGGACAGGGGCACTGAAGCTTTCTTT
>NA|TRBV7-6|TRBD1|TRBJ2-1
CASSPRDRGGNEQFF
TGTGCCAGCAGCCCCCGGGACAGGGGAGGCAATGAGCAGTTCTTC
>NA|TRBV28|NA|TRBJ1-3
CASSPGGGNTIYF
TGTGCCAGCAGTCCGGGCGGGGGAAACACCATATATTTT
>NA|TRBV9|TRBD1|TRBJ2-2
CASSVNTQGIPGELFF
TGTGCCAGCAGCGTGAATACACAGGGGATCCCCGGGGAGCTGTTTTTT
>NA|TRBV12-5|TRBD1|TRBJ1-2
CASGSGQTTDGYTF
TGTGCTAGTGGTTCGGGACAGACGACCGATGGCTACACCTTC
>NA|TRBV5-6|NA|TRBJ2-5
CASSFFGGTEGETQYF
TGTGCCAGCAGCTTTTTTGGCGGGACTGAAGGCGAGACCCAGTACTTC
>few|TRBV5-1|TRBD2|TRBJ2-1
CASARGPGLAGGSSYNEQFF
TGCGCCAGCGCCCGAGGTCCGGGACTAGCGGGAGGGAGCTCCTACAATGAGCAGTTCTTC
>NA|TRBV28|TRBD2|TRBJ2-1
CASSYGRGGNNEQFF
TGTGCCAGCAGTTATGGGCGGGGGGGGAACAATGAGCAGTTCTTC
>few|TRBV27|TRBD2|TRBJ2-3
CASSSSGVGSDTQYF
TGTGCCAGCAGTTCTAGCGGGGTAGGGAGTGATACGCAGTATTTT
>NA|TRBV28|NA|TRBJ1-2
CASSFVSNYGYTF
TGTGCCAGCAGTTTTGTCTCCAACTATGGCTACACCTTC
>NA|TRBV28|TRBD1|TRBJ1-6
CASSSARTGRNSPLHF
TGTGCCAGCAGTTCAGCTAGGACAGGCCGAAATTCACCCCTCCACTTT
>few|TRBV6-5|NA|TRBJ2-3
CASRATDTQYF
TGTGCCAGCAGGGCTACAGATACGCAGTATTTT
>few|TRBV5-1|NA|TRBJ1-5
CASRPDSSNQPQHF
TGCGCCAGCAGGCCCGACAGTAGCAATCAGCCCCAGCATTTT
>few|TRBV27|NA|TRBJ1-1
CASSLMGGNTEAFF
TGTGCCAGCAGTCTGATGGGGGGAAACACTGAAGCTTTCTTT
>once|TRBV9|NA|TRBJ1-6
CASSVEGTPADSPLHF
TGTGCCAGCAGCGTAGAGGGGACACCCGCGGATTCACCCCTCCACTTT
>NA|TRBV11-2|TRBD2|TRBJ2-1
CASSYRTSGRYGEQFF
TGTGCCAGCAGCTATCGGACTAGCGGGAGGTACGGTGAGCAGTTCTTC
>NA|TRBV16|NA|TRBJ1-1
CASSQSSGGTEAFF
TGTGCCAGCAGCCAAAGTTCGGGGGGAACTGAAGCTTTCTTT
>NA|TRBV7-8|TRBD1|TRBJ1-1
CASSLGQINTEAFF
TGTGCCAGCAGCCTGGGACAGATAAACACTGAAGCTTTCTTT
>NA|TRBV19|NA|TRBJ1-4
CASSAENEKLFF
TGTGCCAGTAGTGCTGAGAATGAAAAACTGTTTTTT
>once|TRBV7-9|NA|TRBJ2-1
CASSLGFLEGDNEQFF
TGTGCCAGCAGCTTAGGGTTCTTAGAGGGGGACAATGAGCAGTTCTTC
>few|TRBV2|TRBD2|TRBJ2-3
CASSEGTRGTDTQYF
TGTGCCAGCAGTGAAGGGACTAGGGGCACAGATACGCAGTATTTT
>NA|TRBV4-1|NA|TRBJ2-6
CASSQAQISGANVLTF
TGCGCCAGCAGCCAAGCACAGATCTCTGGGGCCAACGTCCTGACTTTC
>NA|TRBV5-8|TRBD1|TRBJ1-4
CASSGRDSGGEKLFF
TGTGCCAGCAGCGGCCGGGACAGCGGCGGGGAAAAACTGTTTTTT
>NA|TRBV4-2|NA|TRBJ1-5
CASSQGQLLNQPQHF
TGTGCCAGCAGCCAAGGACAGCTCCTCAATCAGCCCCAGCATTTT
>few|TRBV2|NA|TRBJ2-5
CASSEAGARETQYF
TGTGCCAGCAGTGAAGCAGGGGCGCGAGAGACCCAGTACTTC
>NA|TRBV4-1|NA|TRBJ2-1
CASSQVTRVDEQFF
TGCGCCAGCAGCCAAGTGACCAGGGTTGATGAGCAGTTCTTC
>NA|TRBV5-1|TRBD1|TRBJ2-3
CASSRDRSADTQYF
TGCGCCAGCAGCAGGGACAGGTCTGCAGATACGCAGTATTTT
>NA|TRBV11-2|TRBD2|TRBJ2-5
CASSLGFRAAGRTEETQYF
TGTGCCAGCAGCTTAGGGTTCCGGGCAGCGGGGAGAACCGAAGAGACCCAGTACTTC
>NA|TRBV28|NA|TRBJ1-1
CASSLWGWDTKNTEAFF
TGTGCCAGCAGTTTATGGGGCTGGGACACCAAAAACACTGAAGCTTTCTTT
>NA|TRBV9|NA|TRBJ2-3
CASSLGRGSTDTQYF
TGTGCCAGCAGCCTCGGGCGGGGTAGCACAGATACGCAGTATTTT
>NA|TRBV30|NA|TRBJ1-5
CAWTAGGQVAQHF
TGTGCCTGGACCGCGGGGGGACAAGTGGCCCAGCATTTT
>NA|TRBV5-6|TRBD1|TRBJ2-1
CASSKGQGPYNEQFF
TGTGCCAGCAGCAAGGGACAGGGCCCCTACAATGAGCAGTTCTTC